The 8 T cell receptor beta chains given below trace back to one sample, sequenced in a study of identical twins. In TCRdb, the 5' RACE reads were re-called with MiXCR into one record per CDR3 protein. Here the sample spans hundreds of thousands of distinct CDR3 sequences, 6% to 8.5% being singletons. These data also featured in a second study, about yellow fever vaccine responses in identical twins.

The sequencing sample was made of CD8+ T cells sorted from blood. The receptors come from a woman under 30 in good health.

This clonotype came up a few times. V usage is TRBV12-3 or TRBV12-4 and J usage is TRBJ1-2; a weak D match, TRBD1 (6 bases). The CDR3 has 14 residues. Trimming took off 3 bases at V and 0 bases at J, with 8 bases between the two ends. In DNA, the CDR3 is TGTGCCAGCAGTTTTCAGGGGCCTAACTATGGCTACACCTTC. The encoded protein is CASSFQGPNYGYTF.

There are many counts of this clonotype. The chain uses TRBV12-3 or TRBV12-4 and TRBJ1-1, with no clear D. Trimming pared 5 bases from V and 11 bases from J, leaving 18 bases between. The CDR3 covers 13 residues. The CDR3 reads CASSPRVAGEAFF. The CDR3 DNA reads as TGTGCCAGCAGTCCTCGGGTAGCAGGCGAGGCTTTCTTT.

The CDR3 sequence is CASSQERGRHYNEQFF. CDR3 in DNA: TGTGCCAGCAGCCAAGAGCGCGGGAGGCACTACAATGAGCAGTTCTTC. The rearrangement joins TRBV14 to TRBJ2-1; 8 nucleotides agree with TRBD2. CDR1 SGHDN and CDR2 FVKESK come from the germline V gene. The J segment lost 3 bases and the V segment lost 0 bases, leaving 4 bases of the junction unmatched. The CDR3 totals 16 residues.

This clonotype was seen repeatedly, ten times or more. This chain links TRBV12-3 or TRBV12-4 with TRBJ2-5, with D possibly being TRBD1 (6 bases). The CDR3 length is 12 residues. Trimming cost V 8 bases and J 1 base, with 8 bases left between them. CDR3 in DNA: TGTGCCAGCGGGACACCCCAAGAGACCCAGTACTTC. Encoded protein: CASGTPQETQYF.

This clonotype was found many times. The chain recombines TRBV5-1 with TRBJ1-5, with D unclear. Germline CDR1 and CDR2: SGHRS and YFSETQ. CDR3 length: 12 residues. The V end lost 6 bases, the J end lost 3 bases, and 7 bases lay between the germline ends. In DNA form, the CDR3 reads TGCGCCAGCATAGGCTTCAATCAGCCCCAGCATTTT. This sequence encodes CASIGFNQPQHF.

Many counts were recorded for this clonotype. V gene TRBV5-1 combines with J gene TRBJ1-4; the match to TRBD1 covers 9 bases. The V segment lost 4 bases and the J segment 12 bases; nucleotides outside the gene matches: 10. The CDR3 loop spans 14 amino acids. The germline CDR1 and CDR2 sequences are SGHRS and YFSETQ. Here the CDR3 reads CASSPSGQGSQLFF. CDR3 DNA: TGCGCCAGCAGCCCCTCAGGACAGGGGAGTCAACTGTTTTTT.

This clonotype was observed at least ten times. The J gene is TRBJ2-5, the V gene TRBV5-1; 8 positions match TRBD1. The J segment lost 5 bases and the V segment lost 4 bases, leaving 7 bases of the junction unmatched. The length of the CDR3 is 14 residues. Germline V lookup: CDR1 SGHRS, CDR2 YFSETQ. This chain's CDR3 is CASSQDRAGETQYF. CDR3 nucleotide sequence: TGCGCCAGCAGCCAGGACAGGGCAGGGGAGACCCAGTACTTC. The whole variable domain, remainder taken from reference TRBV5-1 and TRBJ2-5, is KAGVTQTPRYLIKTRGQQVTLSCSPISGHRSVSWYQQTPGQGLQFLFEYFSETQRNKGNFPGRFSGRQFSNSRSEMNVSTLELGDSALYLCASSQDRAGETQYFGPGTRLLVL.

The chain uses TRBV15 and TRBJ1-1; D gene ambiguous. CDR3 length: 12 residues. V lost 4 bases and J 3 bases, leaving 6 bases between the germline ends. Looked up from germline, CDR1 is LNHNV and CDR2 is YYDKDF (reference sequence). The CDR3 region is CATSNGYTEAFF. Here the CDR3 DNA reads TGTGCCACCAGCAACGGGTACACTGAAGCTTTCTTT.